This TCR beta chain was observed in a study of blood T cells in healthy people across ages. A J-beta primer mix and a sample-barcoded 5' primer were used in a second PCR of about 7 to 12 cycles. TCRdb re-analysed the 5' RACE reads in MiXCR, keeping a single row per CDR3 protein. Among roughly 800,000 distinct CDR3 sequences listed, about 62% were seen once. Trimming shortened V by 5 bases and J by 3 bases, and 20 bases separated the two germline ends. CDR1 and CDR2 from the germline V gene are SEHNR and FQNEAQ (reference sequence). This CDR3 region has 16 residues. The sequence was collected from a man aged 25-40 years in good health. Input material: blood. The V and J genes are TRBV7-9 and TRBJ2-7; D is ambiguous. CDR3 protein: CASSHPGPVGNYEQYF. For the CDR3, the DNA is TGTGCCAGCAGCCACCCCGGGCCAGTGGGAAACTACGAGCAGTACTTC. Drawing the rest from reference TRBV7-9 and TRBJ2-7, the complete variable domain is DTGVSQNPRHKITKRGQNVTFRCDPISEHNRLYWYRQTLGQGPEFLTYFQNEAQLEKSRLLSDRFSAERPKGSFSTLEIQRTEQGDSAMYLCASSHPGPVGNYEQYFGPGTRLTVT.